Each of the 24 T cell receptor beta chains below was sequenced from the same sample in a study of cytomegalovirus exposure and HLA in healthy donors. A multiplex PCR was run with 60 Vbeta primers and 13 Jbeta primers. The method was immunoSEQ multiplex PCR; TCRdb's version includes in-frame clones alone and lacks a portion of them. The table records over 100,000 clones, 60% to 80% of them present only once. Source material: PBMCs. These TCRs come from a human donor in good health.

The J gene is TRBJ2-2, the V gene TRBV29-1, with D possibly TRBD2 on 6 matching bases. Trimming removed 4 bases at V and 4 bases at J, with 13 bases between. From germline, CDR1 is SQVTM and CDR2 ANQGSEA. The CDR3 has 14 amino acids. Written as DNA, the CDR3 is TGCAGCGTTGGGGACTGGCAAGGCACCGGGGAGCTGTTTTTT. Residues: CSVGDWQGTGELFF.

CDR3 region: CASCSGLAGTDTQYF. CDR3 in DNA: TGTGCCAGCTGTAGCGGACTAGCGGGGACAGATACGCAGTATTTT. The chain is built from TRBV6-5 and TRBJ2-3; 12 nucleotides agree with TRBD2. Losses at the gene ends were 8 bases for V and 3 bases for J; bases not matched to a gene: 6. Germline V CDR1 and CDR2: MNHEY, SVGAGI. The CDR3 consists of 15 residues.

The chain joins TRBV28 to TRBJ2-5, with a weak D call TRBD2 (6 bases). The CDR3 contains 14 residues. The V and J ends lost 6 bases and 5 bases respectively, with 16 bases between them. Per the germline V gene, CDR1 is MDHEN and CDR2 is SYDVKM. The CDR3 spells CASRGGKAVETQYF. In nucleotides, the CDR3 is TGTGCCAGCAGGGGCGGGAAGGCCGTTGAGACCCAGTACTTC. The entire variable domain, with the rest obtained from reference TRBV28 and TRBJ2-5, is as follows: DVKVTQSSRYLVKRTGEKVFLECVQDMDHENMFWYRQDPGLGLRLIYFSYDVKMKEKGDIPEGYSVSREKKERFSLILESASTNQTSMYLCASRGGKAVETQYFGPGTRLLVL.

The V call is TRBV19, the J call TRBJ1-1, with 8 bases aligning to TRBD1. The CDR3 runs to 12 residues. Germline CDR1 and CDR2: LNHDA and SQIVND (reference sequence). Trimming took 8 bases from V and 6 from J; bases not matched to a gene: 5. The CDR3 reads CASGQGRSEAFF. The CDR3 DNA sequence: TGTGCCAGTGGACAGGGAAGATCTGAAGCTTTCTTT.

V and J are TRBV6-5 and TRBJ1-4; 9 bases align to TRBD1. V lost 1 base, J lost 8 bases, and 5 bases stayed unmatched. The length of the CDR3 is 15 residues. CDR1 is MNHEY and CDR2 is SVGAGI in the germline V gene. CDR3 nucleotide sequence: TGTGCCAGCAGTTACTGGGGGACAGGGTCGGAAAAACTGTTTTTT. Its protein is CASSYWGTGSEKLFF.

The rearrangement links TRBV19 to TRBJ1-1, with a tentative D call TRBD1 (6 bases). CDR1 and CDR2 (germline): LNHDA, SQIVND (reference sequence). Trimming took off 9 bases at V and 2 bases at J, with 13 bases between the two ends. This CDR3 comprises 13 residues. Here the CDR3 DNA reads TGTGCCAGCCTCGGACAGATTAACACTGAAGCTTTCTTT. It codes for CASLGQINTEAFF.

This chain links TRBV5-6 with TRBJ1-5; no reliable D call. CDR3 length: 16 residues. Trimming took off 2 bases at V and 1 base at J, with 13 bases between the two ends. Germline V lookup: CDR1 SGHDT, CDR2 YYEEEE. This chain's CDR3 is CASSLWSAGSNQPQHF. The CDR3 DNA reads TGTGCCAGCAGCTTATGGTCGGCCGGGAGCAATCAGCCCCAGCATTTT.

This clone was observed a handful of times. The rearrangement uses TRBV7-9 and TRBJ1-1, with D perhaps matching TRBD1 (5 bases). Germline CDR1 reads SEHNR; CDR2 reads FQNEAQ (reference sequence). The CDR3 is made up of 16 amino acids. V shed 3 bases and J shed 0 bases, with 14 bases lying between them. DNA of the CDR3: TGTGCCAGCAGCTTTTTGACAGCAGCGATGAACACTGAAGCTTTCTTT. It encodes CASSFLTAAMNTEAFF.

This clone was detected a few times. The chain recombines TRBV5-1 with TRBJ2-2; a possible D gene is TRBD2 (6 bases). V lost 6 bases and J 0 bases, leaving 9 bases between the germline ends. This CDR3 comprises 14 residues. The germline V gene encodes CDR1 SGHRS and CDR2 YFSETQ. Written as DNA, the CDR3 is TGCGCCAGCACGGAGGGGCCGAACACCGGGGAGCTGTTTTTT. As protein: CASTEGPNTGELFF.

The chain is built from TRBV6-4 and TRBJ1-1; D might be TRBD1 (5 bases). The CDR3 loop spans 13 amino acids. Trimming took 11 bases from V and 2 from J, leaving 15 bases between them. From germline, CDR1 is MRHNA and CDR2 SNTAGT. For the CDR3, the DNA is TGTGCCGGGATGACAGCACCAAACACTGAAGCTTTCTTT. This encodes CAGMTAPNTEAFF.

A few counts support this clone. The chain is built from TRBV6-6 and TRBJ2-3, with D possibly matching TRBD2 (5 bases). The CDR3 extends over 15 amino acids. Per the germline V gene, CDR1 is MNHNY and CDR2 is SVGAGI (reference sequence). The V end lost 5 bases, the J end lost 2 bases, and 14 bases lay between the germline ends. The CDR3 nucleotides are TGTGCCAGCAGTAAGACTAAAACCAACACAGATACGCAGTATTTT. This encodes CASSKTKTNTDTQYF.

This clone was picked up one time. The rearrangement uses TRBV5-1 and TRBJ2-6, with D tentatively TRBD2 (6 bases). The CDR3 consists of 16 residues. Germline-derived CDR1 and CDR2 are SGHRS and YFSETQ. Trimming removed 4 bases from V and 1 base from J, with 12 bases in between. The CDR3 region is CASSGARGSGANVLTF. CDR3 coding DNA: TGCGCCAGCAGCGGGGCTCGGGGGTCTGGGGCCAACGTCCTGACTTTC. The variable domain in full, with the rest retrieved from reference TRBV5-1 and TRBJ2-6, is KAGVTQTPRYLIKTRGQQVTLSCSPISGHRSVSWYQQTPGQGLQFLFEYFSETQRNKGNFPGRFSGRQFSNSRSEMNVSTLELGDSALYLCASSGARGSGANVLTFGAGSRLTVL.

This rearrangement joins TRBV6-1 to TRBJ2-1; 11 bases are a match to TRBD2. The CDR3 spans 13 residues. With V trimmed by 5 bases and J by 8 bases, 2 bases remained unmatched. Germline V gene data show CDR1 as MNHNS and CDR2 as SASEGT. The CDR3 nucleotides are TGTGCCAGCAGTACTAGCGGGGGCGATGAGCAGTTCTTC. Protein sequence: CASSTSGGDEQFF.

The chain is built from TRBV9 and TRBJ1-3; TRBD1 is a possible D gene (6 bases). The V gene's germline CDR1 is SGDLS and CDR2 YYNGEE. Trimming took off 3 bases at V and 3 bases at J, with 13 bases between the two ends. The CDR3 totals 15 residues. CDR3 residues: CASSAQGTGGNTIYF. DNA for the CDR3: TGTGCCAGCAGCGCCCAGGGGACGGGTGGAAACACCATATATTTT.

This chain connects TRBV5-1 to TRBJ1-4, with 9 nucleotides matching TRBD1. CDR1 and CDR2 (germline): SGHRS, YFSETQ. The CDR3 runs 14 residues. V dropped 4 bases and J dropped 7; count of bases not matched to a gene: 5. The CDR3 nucleotides read TGCGCCAGCAGCGGACAGGGGTTCGCTGAAAAACTGTTTTTT. Amino acids: CASSGQGFAEKLFF. The complete variable domain, with remaining parts taken from reference TRBV5-1 and TRBJ1-4, reads KAGVTQTPRYLIKTRGQQVTLSCSPISGHRSVSWYQQTPGQGLQFLFEYFSETQRNKGNFPGRFSGRQFSNSRSEMNVSTLELGDSALYLCASSGQGFAEKLFFGSGTQLSVL.

This clone occurred once. This rearrangement joins TRBV2 to TRBJ2-2; 14 nucleotides line up with TRBD2. Germline CDR1 SNHLY, CDR2 FYNNEI. The CDR3 is made up of 15 amino acids. After removal of 8 bases from V and 6 bases from J, the junction contained 5 bases not matched to a gene. CDR3 amino acids: CASLGTSGRAGELFF. CDR3 DNA: TGTGCCAGCCTGGGGACTAGCGGGAGAGCCGGGGAGCTGTTTTTT.

The CDR3 DNA reads as TGTGCCTGGAGTCCTCCGTGGCTGACAGATACGCAGTATTTT. It is translated as CAWSPPWLTDTQYF. The rearrangement joins TRBV30 to TRBJ2-3, with no clear D. V was trimmed by 2 bases and J by 3 bases, leaving 12 bases between them. Per the germline V gene, CDR1 is GTSNPN and CDR2 is SVGIG (reference sequence). The CDR3 spans 14 residues.

The chain couples TRBV6-1 to TRBJ1-5, with D uncertain. CDR1 is MNHNS and CDR2 is SASEGT in the germline V gene. The germline V and J ends were trimmed by 4 bases and 5 bases, with 24 bases remaining between them. This CDR3 has 18 residues. DNA for the CDR3: TGTGCCAGCAGTGTCCGGGCGTTGTTGGGTGGAGGCCATCAGCCCCAGCATTTT. This codes for CASSVRALLGGGHQPQHF.

The chain combines TRBV5-1 with TRBJ2-1, with TRBD1 as a possible D gene (5 bases). The CDR3 runs to 15 residues. V was trimmed by 5 bases and J by 6 bases, leaving 18 bases between them. CDR1 and CDR2 (germline): SGHRS, YFSETQ. The CDR3 sequence: CASSSLGASFNEQFF. DNA of the CDR3: TGCGCCAGCAGTTCTTTAGGGGCGTCTTTCAATGAGCAGTTCTTC.

The rearrangement uses TRBV29-1 and TRBJ1-2; 11 bases match TRBD1. The CDR3 covers 14 residues. V lost 4 bases to trimming and J lost 7 bases; unmatched junction nucleotides: 8. Germline-derived CDR1 and CDR2 are SQVTM and ANQGSEA. This CDR3 is CSVGGGQGAGGYTF. CDR3 DNA: TGCAGCGTTGGGGGCGGACAGGGGGCGGGTGGCTACACCTTC.

The chain is built from TRBV18 and TRBJ2-2; TRBD1 matches 9 bases. Trimming removed 7 bases from V and 6 bases from J; junction bases left unmatched: 6. Germline CDR1 is KGHSH and CDR2 is LQKENI. The CDR3 extends over 14 amino acids. The CDR3 region has the DNA TGTGCCAGCTTACCGGGACAGGGAGCCGGGGAGCTGTTTTTT. Protein product: CASLPGQGAGELFF.

This chain joins TRBV25-1 and TRBJ2-1; no clear D. The V end was cut by 3 bases, the J end by 0 bases, with 9 bases between. Germline V lookup: CDR1 MGHDK, CDR2 SYGVNS. The CDR3 is 15 amino acids. The CDR3: CASSDPVSSYNEQFF. The CDR3, as DNA: TGTGCCAGCAGTGATCCGGTGAGCTCCTACAATGAGCAGTTCTTC.

The chain employs TRBV27 and TRBJ2-7, with 14 positions matching TRBD2. V lost 6 bases and J lost 3; bases outside the gene matches: 7. Germline V gene lookup returns CDR1 MNHEY and CDR2 SMNVEV (reference sequence). The CDR3 runs to 16 residues. CDR3 sequence (DNA): TGTGCCAGCAGGTTGGCGGGGACTAGCGGGGGCTACGAGCAGTACTTC. Translation: CASRLAGTSGGYEQYF.

This CDR3 reads CASSRPRTGAGELFF. DNA for the CDR3: TGTGCCAGCAGCCGGCCAAGGACAGGGGCCGGGGAGCTGTTTTTT. This chain joins TRBV6-5 and TRBJ2-2; 9 bases fit TRBD1. This CDR3 region has 15 residues. Losses at the gene ends were 6 bases for V and 6 bases for J; bases not matched to a gene: 8. The V gene's germline CDR1 is MNHEY and CDR2 SVGAGI.